This TCR beta chain was recovered during a study of cytomegalovirus exposure and HLA in healthy donors. For the study at large: In terms of ancestry, the Caucasian-associated cluster contained around four fifths of the 300 to 400 genotyped donors. Study conclusions and caveats: TCR association rates varied by HLA locus in a later analysis, with DRB1 highest and HLA-C lowest. Available immune exposure information was restricted to CMV serostatus only.

Regarding this clone: Its target is not known.

The CDR3 consists of 15 residues. Germline V lookup: CDR1 SGHTA, CDR2 FQGNSA. With 0 bases clipped from V and 2 bases from J, the junction kept 4 bases outside the gene matches. The PCR was carried out with 60 Vbeta primers and 13 Jbeta primers. Method: immunoSEQ multiplex PCR; TCRdb's copy keeps in-frame clones and lacks some. The table shows about 110,000 clones, with around 80% occurring only once. V usage is TRBV7-2 and J usage is TRBJ2-7, with 7 positions matching TRBD2. Material for sequencing was PBMCs. This TCR came from a man aged 40-55 years in good health and CMV-seropositive. Here the CDR3 reads CASSLAAGVPYEQYF. For the CDR3, the DNA is TGTGCCAGCAGCTTAGCCGCGGGGGTGCCCTACGAGCAGTACTTC.